A selection of T cell receptor beta chains follows, all from one sample in a study of cytomegalovirus exposure and HLA in healthy donors. The data were produced by immunoSEQ multiplex PCR, yet TCRdb's version contains in-frame clones alone and is incomplete. The sample has 150,000 or so clones; 82% are singletons. Material: PBMCs. These receptors came from a man aged 30-40 years in good health and CMV-seropositive. The CDR3 runs from the conserved cysteine through the conserved F or W. D genes are given only for firm matches. The size of a clone is reported for some rows only, either as once, few or many, or as a class for expanded clones.

d_call j_call v_call clone_size cdr3_nt cdr3_aa
. TRBJ2-3 TRBV2 . TGTGCCAGCAGTGGCCCGGGCACAGATACGCAGTATTTT CASSGPGTDTQYF
TRBD1 TRBJ1-3 TRBV6-1 . TGTGCCAGCAGTGAAGCCGAGGGACAGGCTGGAAACACCATATATTTT CASSEAEGQAGNTIYF
. TRBJ2-5 TRBV12-5 . TGTGCTAGTGGCCCCCTAGAGACCCAGTACTTC CASGPLETQYF
TRBD1 TRBJ2-7 TRBV6-1 . TGTGCCAGCAGTACTCCGGGACAGGGCTCCTACGAGCAGTACTTC CASSTPGQGSYEQYF
. TRBJ2-2 TRBV29-1 . TGCAGCGTACGAGGGAACACCGGGGAGCTGTTTTTT CSVRGNTGELFF
TRBD2 TRBJ2-5 TRBV5-4 once TGTGCCAGCAGCTTGGCAGGACTAGCGGAAGAGACCCAGTACTTC CASSLAGLAEETQYF
. TRBJ2-4 TRBV13 . TGTGCCAGCAGCTTCATTCACAACAGGGTAGGCAAAAACATTCAGTACTTC CASSFIHNRVGKNIQYF
TRBD1 TRBJ1-6 TRBV6-5 . TGTGCCAGCAGCCCCTCAAGGACAGGGCGATCACCCCTCCACTTT CASSPSRTGRSPLHF
TRBD1 TRBJ1-4 TRBV6-5 few TGTGCCAGCACCGATATATCAGGGGGCGAAAAACTGTTTTTT CASTDISGGEKLFF
. TRBJ2-1 TRBV27 . TGTGCCAGCAGCAGTACGACAGAGCAGTTCTTC CASSSTTEQFF
. TRBJ2-5 TRBV7-9 . TGTGCCAGCAGCCTAAGTGGGTCCGGGTATCAAGAGACCCAGTACTTC CASSLSGSGYQETQYF
. TRBJ2-2 TRBV7-2 . TGTGCCAGCAGCTTAGGGGGGGGCCCTTCCACCGGGGAGCTGTTTTTT CASSLGGGPSTGELFF
TRBD2 TRBJ2-3 TRBV11-2 . TGTGCCAGCAGCCAAGGGACTAGCGGGGTAGATACGCAGTATTTT CASSQGTSGVDTQYF
TRBD1 TRBJ2-2 TRBV14 . TGTGCCAGCAGCCAAGTACAGGGGCGCACCGGGGAGCTGTTTTTT CASSQVQGRTGELFF
TRBD2 TRBJ2-1 TRBV10-1 . TGCGCCAGCAGTCGAGCGGGGACTAGCGGGAGGGTTTACAATGAGCAGTTCTTC CASSRAGTSGRVYNEQFF
. TRBJ2-2 TRBV6-4 . TGTGCCAGCAGTGGTTTAAACACCGGGGAGCTGTTTTTT CASSGLNTGELFF
TRBD2 TRBJ2-5 TRBV6-1 . TGTGCCAGCATCGCTAGCGGGAGGCCGGAGACCCAGTACTTC CASIASGRPETQYF
. TRBJ1-5 TRBV11-2 . TGTGCCAGCAGCGGAGGGTCCTTGACAGCCAGCAATCAGCCCCAGCATTTT CASSGGSLTASNQPQHF
. TRBJ1-5 TRBV18 . TGTGCCAGCTCACCACTACGAGATCAGCCCCAGCATTTT CASSPLRDQPQHF
TRBD2 TRBJ2-1 TRBV19 . TGTGCCAGTAGTGACGGACTAGCTCGGGCCAATGAGCAGTTCTTC CASSDGLARANEQFF
TRBD1 TRBJ2-5 TRBV5-4 . TGTGCCAGCAGCTTAGGGACAGGGGGCTTAGAGACCCAGTACTTC CASSLGTGGLETQYF
TRBD1 TRBJ1-2 TRBV28 . TGTGCCAGCAGCGGGGACAGAAACTATGGCTACACCTTC CASSGDRNYGYTF
. TRBJ1-2 TRBV28 . TGTGCCAGCAGTTTTCGACAGGAGTACTATGGCTACACCTTC CASSFRQEYYGYTF
TRBD2 TRBJ2-3 TRBV28 . TGTGCCAGCAGTTCCCCTAGCGGGGGCACAGATACGCAGTATTTT CASSSPSGGTDTQYF